These T cell receptor beta chains were read from a single sample in a study of blood T cell repertoires in COVID-19. Sequencing used immunoSEQ multiplex PCR; TCRdb keeps in-frame clones, though not all of them. The sample gives roughly 500,000 clones, roughly nine tenths of which show up once; roughly 0.92% is in the top ten. The sequenced material came from peripheral blood. The receptors derive from a young man with COVID-19, enrolled during active disease. Both conserved end residues are part of each CDR3. D genes are given only for firm matches. The size of a clone is reported for some rows only, either as once, few or many, or as a class for expanded clones.

D	V	J	size	CDR3	DNA
.	TRBV21-1	TRBJ2-1	once	CASSKRQGGTHNEQFF	TGTGCCAGCAGCAAGAGACAGGGGGGGACGCACAATGAGCAGTTCTTC
TRBD2	TRBV7-9	TRBJ2-2	once	CASSSRLAGIDTGELFF	TGTGCCAGCAGCTCAAGACTAGCGGGGATCGACACCGGGGAGCTGTTTTTT
.	TRBV11-2	TRBJ2-1	.	CASSSIRSYNEQFF	TGTGCCAGCAGCAGTATTAGATCCTACAATGAGCAGTTCTTC
TRBD1	TRBV5-1	TRBJ1-2	few	CASSPGTGVYGYTF	TGCGCCAGCAGCCCCGGGACAGGGGTCTATGGCTACACCTTC
TRBD1	TRBV3-1/TRBV3-2	TRBJ1-1	.	CASSPRDRNTEAFF	TGTGCCAGCAGCCCCCGGGACAGGAACACTGAAGCTTTCTTT
.	TRBV27	TRBJ1-2	.	CASSLSGNYGYTF	TGTGCCAGCAGTTTATCCGGGAACTATGGCTACACCTTC
.	TRBV7-9	TRBJ1-4	.	CASSKGQTPGEKLFF	TGTGCCAGCAGCAAAGGACAGACCCCTGGCGAAAAACTGTTTTTT
.	TRBV7-5	TRBJ2-7	.	CVRSPGDRGSYEQYF	TGTGTCAGAAGCCCTGGGGACAGGGGCTCCTACGAGCAGTACTTC
.	TRBV6-1	TRBJ1-2	.	CASSESARSYGYTF	TGTGCCAGCAGTGAATCAGCTAGATCCTATGGCTACACCTTC
.	TRBV10-3	TRBJ2-1	.	CAIRSGDSYNEQFF	TGTGCCATCAGGTCAGGCGACTCCTACAATGAGCAGTTCTTC
TRBD1	TRBV6-6	TRBJ1-5	.	CASSLQGARQPQHF	TGTGCCAGCAGCTTACAGGGGGCGCGTCAGCCCCAGCATTTT
.	TRBV4-1	TRBJ1-4	.	CASSQINTRGLNEKLFF	TGCGCCAGCAGCCAAATAAATACCAGGGGCCTGAATGAAAAACTGTTTTTT
.	TRBV9	TRBJ2-1	.	CASSVVDYPSAYEQFF	TGTGCCAGCAGCGTAGTAGACTACCCTTCAGCCTATGAGCAGTTCTTC
.	TRBV7-8	TRBJ2-3	.	CASSFLGGTDSTDTQYF	TGTGCCAGCAGCTTTCTCGGCGGGACAGACAGCACAGATACGCAGTATTTT
.	TRBV3-1/TRBV3-2	TRBJ2-6	.	CASSQPRSGSGANVLTF	TGTGCCAGCAGCCAGCCAAGAAGCGGGTCTGGGGCCAACGTCCTGACTTTC
TRBD2	TRBV2	TRBJ2-1	.	CASSEYVIAGGRDEQFF	TGTGCCAGCAGTGAATATGTAATCGCGGGAGGTAGGGATGAGCAGTTCTTC
.	TRBV9	TRBJ1-2	.	CASSPPAGQGYTF	TGTGCCAGCAGCCCCCCCGCAGGGCAGGGCTACACCTTC
TRBD1	TRBV4-1	TRBJ1-5	.	CASSQADRGPNQPQHF	TGCGCCAGCAGCCAAGCGGACAGGGGACCGAATCAGCCCCAGCATTTT
.	TRBV30	TRBJ1-1	.	CAWSVQEGLSTEAFF	TGTGCCTGGAGTGTACAAGAGGGTTTGAGCACTGAAGCTTTCTTT
TRBD2	TRBV14	TRBJ2-3	.	CASSRSSGRVTDTQYF	TGTGCCAGCAGCCGTTCTAGCGGGAGAGTCACAGATACGCAGTATTTT
.	TRBV12-3/TRBV12-4	TRBJ2-1	.	CASSSPTSNEQFF	TGTGCCAGCAGTTCTCCAACTAGTAATGAGCAGTTCTTC
TRBD1	TRBV7-2	TRBJ1-2	.	CASSLGDRLLYGYTF	TGTGCCAGCAGCTTGGGGGACAGGCTTCTGTATGGCTACACCTTC
.	TRBV2	TRBJ2-1	.	CASIYVSSYNEQFF	TGTGCCAGCATTTACGTGAGCTCCTACAATGAGCAGTTCTTC
TRBD1	TRBV19	TRBJ1-2	.	CASSAAGGVYGYTF	TGTGCCAGTAGTGCGGCAGGGGGCGTCTATGGCTACACCTTC
TRBD2	TRBV5-6	TRBJ2-3	once	CASTHQASGGAGTQYF	TGTGCCAGCACCCACCAGGCTAGCGGGGGGGCCGGTACGCAGTATTTT
.	TRBV6-5	TRBJ2-3	.	CASSRQGLNTDTQYF	TGTGCCAGCAGTCGCCAGGGGTTGAACACAGATACGCAGTATTTT
.	TRBV28	TRBJ2-6	.	CASSLQGSGANVLTF	TGTGCCAGCAGCCTCCAGGGGAGTGGGGCCAACGTCCTGACTTTC
.	TRBV7-2	TRBJ1-2	.	CASSLGSWARAGYTF	TGTGCCAGCAGCTTAGGGTCATGGGCCAGGGCGGGCTACACCTTC
.	TRBV7-3	TRBJ2-7	.	CASSLTGTDTSYEQYF	TGTGCCAGCAGCTTAACGGGTACGGACACATCCTACGAGCAGTACTTC
.	TRBV29-1	TRBJ1-1	few	CSANRVDTEAFF	TGCAGCGCAAACAGGGTAGACACTGAAGCTTTCTTT
TRBD2	TRBV6-1	TRBJ2-3	.	CASSEEAGGPDTQYF	TGTGCCAGCAGTGAAGAAGCGGGAGGGCCAGATACGCAGTATTTT
.	TRBV5-1	TRBJ1-6	.	CASMRDGNSPLHF	TGCGCCAGCATGAGGGATGGTAATTCACCCCTCCACTTT
TRBD1	TRBV6-5	TRBJ2-5	.	CASRDGTGLETQYF	TGTGCCAGCAGAGATGGGACAGGGTTAGAGACCCAGTACTTC
TRBD1	TRBV12-3/TRBV12-4	TRBJ1-2	.	CASSDRPAHGYTF	TGTGCCAGTTCGGACAGGCCAGCCCATGGCTACACCTTC
.	TRBV19	TRBJ1-2	.	CASSRLPGVSYTF	TGTGCCAGTAGTCGACTCCCGGGGGTTAGCTACACCTTC
TRBD2	TRBV18	TRBJ2-5	.	CASSPQTSGKGGETQYF	TGTGCCAGCTCCCCTCAGACTAGCGGGAAAGGTGGAGAGACCCAGTACTTC
TRBD1	TRBV6-1	TRBJ2-7	.	CASSERGQEHYEQYF	TGTGCCAGCAGTGAGAGGGGACAGGAGCACTACGAGCAGTACTTC
.	TRBV10-3	TRBJ2-7	.	CAISWTDSSSYEQYF	TGTGCCATCAGCTGGACGGACTCCAGCTCCTACGAGCAGTACTTC
.	TRBV11-3	TRBJ2-7	.	CASSSSSANYEQYF	TGTGCCAGCAGCTCGTCTAGCGCCAACTACGAGCAGTACTTC
.	TRBV18	TRBJ2-6	.	CASSGDSGANVLTF	TGTGCCAGCTCAGGAGACTCTGGGGCCAACGTCCTGACTTTC
.	TRBV2	TRBJ2-3	.	CASRSAGGTRSTQYF	TGTGCCAGCCGTTCGGCGGGCGGAACGAGGAGTACGCAGTATTTT
TRBD1	TRBV27	TRBJ2-1	.	CASSSTPGQGAGEQFF	TGTGCCAGCAGTTCGACTCCGGGACAGGGGGCAGGTGAGCAGTTCTTC
.	TRBV19	TRBJ2-2	.	CATSGGSYTGELFF	TGTGCCACATCGGGGGGCTCGTACACCGGGGAGCTGTTTTTT
.	TRBV24-1	TRBJ2-3	.	CATSDWRETSTDTQYF	TGTGCCACCAGTGATTGGAGGGAAACGAGCACAGATACGCAGTATTTT
TRBD1	TRBV4-1	TRBJ2-1	once	CASSTHRGTTLREFF	TGCGCCAGCAGCACTCACAGGGGTACAACTTTGAGGGAGTTCTTC
.	TRBV4-1	TRBJ1-1	.	CASSQDTGSAEAFF	TGCGCCAGCAGCCAAGATACAGGAAGTGCTGAAGCTTTCTTT
.	TRBV19	TRBJ1-3	few	CASSMTGLEGNTIYF	TGTGCCAGTAGTATGACAGGCCTGGAAGGAAACACCATATATTTT
TRBD1	TRBV5-4	TRBJ1-1	few	CASSKGQGDTEAFF	TGTGCCAGCAGCAAGGGACAGGGGGACACTGAAGCTTTCTTT
TRBD2	TRBV4-1	TRBJ2-2	.	CASSQDPSGGWSGELFF	TGCGCCAGCAGCCAAGATCCCAGCGGGGGGTGGTCCGGGGAGCTGTTTTTT
.	TRBV15	TRBJ2-4	.	CATSSPGEAKNIQYF	TGTGCCACCAGCAGTCCAGGGGAGGCCAAAAACATTCAGTACTTC
.	TRBV2	TRBJ1-5	many	CASLRDSNQPQHF	TGTGCCAGCCTGCGGGATAGCAATCAGCCCCAGCATTTT
.	TRBV11-3	TRBJ2-1	.	CASSLVRLNEQFF	TGTGCCAGCAGCTTAGTCCGTCTAAATGAGCAGTTCTTC
.	TRBV29-1	TRBJ2-7	.	CSVDRSGSSYEQYF	TGCAGCGTTGACCGTAGCGGAAGCTCCTACGAGCAGTACTTC
.	TRBV5-1	TRBJ2-3	.	CASSYISGSTDTQYF	TGCGCCAGCAGCTACATTTCAGGGAGCACAGATACGCAGTATTTT
TRBD2	TRBV2	TRBJ2-2	.	CASKVLAVTGELFF	TGTGCCAGCAAAGTACTAGCGGTCACCGGGGAGCTGTTTTTT